What follows is one T cell receptor beta chain and its context. Its antigen is still unknown. The data derive from a study of T cell responses to AZD1222 COVID-19 vaccine. About the research overall: It was second doses at about 4 or about 12 weeks that were pooled. Whole-study results and caveats: Among the donors, most were white British and more were female, and clonal diversity was possibly underestimated. Spike-spanning, vaccine-associated CD4 TCRs were dominant at 160-218 and 743-854. Baseline seropositivity characterized only a handful of AZD1222 recipients.

Germline loops: CDR1 MNHEY, CDR2 SMNVEV (reference sequence). V lost 6 bases to trimming and J lost 5 bases; unmatched junction nucleotides: 6. The CDR3 is 13 residues long. Using immunoSEQ multiplex PCR, the repertoire was profiled, and TCRdb retains in-frame clones only, with some absent. The sample has 90,000 to 150,000 clones, nearly 90% seen once. The V gene is TRBV27, the J gene TRBJ2-5; 7 bases align to TRBD1. The TCR originated in an adult in good health. The specimen comprised peripheral blood, sampled on day 0 of AZD1222 vaccination. As DNA, the CDR3 is TGTGCCAGCAGCGTTACAGGGGTCGAGACCCAGTACTTC. Translating it yields CASSVTGVETQYF.